The TCR beta chain under discussion was sequenced for a study of T-cell reconstitution after alpha-beta-depleted transplantation in children. This clonotype has at least ten counts. Its antigen is as yet unknown. The CDR3 has 12 residues. The germline CDR1 and CDR2 sequences are KGHDR and SFDVKD. Trimming removed 6 bases from V and 5 bases from J; junction bases left unmatched: 3. Construction of the TCRbeta library involved unique molecular identifiers. TCRdb reprocessed the PCR reads via MiXCR and lists one record per CDR3 protein. The data contain around 700,000 distinct CDR3 sequences, 13% of them seen just once; the ten biggest clones take up around 0.76%. Study findings and constraints: Surviving recipient T cells and intrathymic progenitors accounted for some patients' high TCRbeta diversity at day 60. T-cell numbers and diversity one year post-transplant derived largely from freshly generated T cells. As was reported, about two months after transplant, alpha-beta T cells came from several hundred expanded graft clones.

This TCR derives from a girl aged 2-9 years with congenital amegakaryocytic thrombocytopenia, due to receive a stem cell transplant. The sample in question was PBMCs, obtained before TCRalphabeta/CD19-depleted stem cell transplant. This chain connects TRBV24-1 to TRBJ2-7; 7 nucleotides agree with TRBD1. This CDR3 is CATSRQGDEQYF. CDR3 nucleotide sequence: TGTGCCACCAGTCGACAGGGCGACGAGCAGTACTTC.